What follows are 8 T cell receptor beta chains derived from one specimen sequenced in a study of OX40 agonist ivuxolimab in advanced cancers. The library was prepared using the immunoSEQ multiplex PCR assay. TCRdb carries this immuneACCESS record with in-frame sequences only. Its versions omit some clonotypes, under half of them owing to an unresolved V gene in the studies checked, with the rest unexplained. This sample is represented by 45,000 to 55,000 clones; about 86% of them were singletons. More than 1.5% of the sample is held by the ten biggest clonotypes. This specimen was CD4+ or CD8+ T cells sorted from blood, taken in a trial of the OX40 agonist ivuxolimab. The receptors here all came from an adult with an advanced solid tumor such as melanoma, head and neck, liver or kidney cancer.

As regards this clone: The same CDR3 arises from other DNA sequences in this sample as well. The rearrangement joins TRBV5-6 to TRBJ2-3, with 8 bases that match TRBD1. V dropped 1 base and J dropped 0; count of bases not matched to a gene: 1. Germline values: CDR1 SGHDT, CDR2 YYEEEE. The CDR3 has 15 residues. CDR3 coding DNA: TGTGCCAGCAGCTTGAGGACAGGGAGCACAGATACGCAGTATTTT. It yields the protein CASSLRTGSTDTQYF.

The chain joins TRBV2 to TRBJ2-5, with D perhaps TRBD1 (6 bases). V was pared by 10 bases and J by 9 bases, with 18 bases between. Germline V gene sequence: CDR1 SNHLY, CDR2 FYNNEI. There are 12 residues in the CDR3. CDR3 in amino acids: CATFRTDGAQYF. CDR3 DNA sequence: TGTGCCACCTTCCGGACAGATGGGGCCCAGTACTTC.

This chain connects TRBV19 to TRBJ1-5; 10 nucleotides agree with TRBD1. CDR1 is LNHDA, CDR2 SQIVND, per germline (reference sequence). The V gene end was trimmed by 6 bases and the J gene end by 7 bases; junction bases not matched to a gene: 6. This CDR3 is built from 14 residues. The CDR3 loop reads CASRGTGVGQPQHF. The DNA for the CDR3 is TGTGCCAGTAGAGGGACAGGGGTGGGACAGCCCCAGCATTTT.

V gene TRBV4-3 combines with J gene TRBJ2-7, with 10 bases aligning to TRBD2. Germline V gene sequence: CDR1 LGHNA, CDR2 YSLEER. The CDR3 loop spans 15 amino acids. J was trimmed by 4 bases and V by 2 bases; bases with no gene match: 5. CDR3 amino acids: CASSQQASGSYEQYF. As DNA, the CDR3 is TGCGCCAGCAGCCAACAAGCTAGCGGGAGTTACGAGCAGTACTTC.

V gene TRBV4-1 combines with J gene TRBJ1-5; D might be TRBD1 (5 bases). V was trimmed by 0 bases and J by 5 bases, leaving 14 bases between them. Germline V gene sequence: CDR1 MGHRA, CDR2 YSYEKL. The CDR3 consists of 16 residues. Here the CDR3 reads CASSQDPDTPYQPQHF. As DNA, the CDR3 is TGCGCCAGCAGCCAAGATCCGGACACACCTTATCAGCCCCAGCATTTT.

The chain joins TRBV9 to TRBJ2-2; no reliable D call. CDR1 is SGDLS and CDR2 is YYNGEE in the germline V gene. The CDR3 runs to 15 residues. V gave up 0 bases and J gave up 4 bases, with 10 bases separating them. CDR3 loop: CASSVEGQFTGELFF. CDR3 in DNA: TGTGCCAGCAGCGTAGAGGGTCAGTTCACCGGGGAGCTGTTTTTT.

The chain employs TRBV4-3 and TRBJ2-7, with D perhaps matching TRBD1 (5 bases). The CDR3 totals 16 residues. V was cut by 1 base and J by 2 bases, with 15 bases left in between. The V gene's germline CDR1 is LGHNA and CDR2 YSLEER. The CDR3 protein is CASSQGGIGQTYEQYF. CDR3 DNA sequence: TGCGCCAGCAGCCAAGGGGGAATTGGACAAACCTACGAGCAGTACTTC.

The chain links TRBV7-2 to TRBJ2-5; 7 bases line up with TRBD2. Germline V gene sequence: CDR1 SGHTA, CDR2 FQGNSA. The junction had 6 bases not matched to a gene; V was cut back by 0 bases and J by 5 bases. The CDR3 is 15 residues long. DNA for the CDR3: TGTGCCAGCAGCTTAGCGGCGGGAGTAAGGGAGACCCAGTACTTC. This gives the protein CASSLAAGVRETQYF.